A single sample is the source of the 8 T cell receptor beta chains below, sequenced in a study of identical twins. Via MiXCR, TCRdb re-called the 5' RACE reads, giving one row per CDR3 protein. The sample records about 530,000 distinct CDR3 sequences, about 20% being singletons. This same sample was also part of a study on yellow fever vaccine responses in identical twins.

Sequenced material: CD4+ T cells sorted from blood. The receptors originated from a woman aged 18 to 35 in good health.

The J gene is TRBJ2-2, the V gene TRBV24-1; 7 positions agree with TRBD1. Germline values: CDR1 KGHDR, CDR2 SFDVKD. The CDR3 consists of 16 residues. Losses at the gene ends were 7 bases for V and 2 bases for J; bases not matched to a gene: 9. CDR3 coding DNA: TGTGCCACCAGCACGAAACAGGGGCGTAACACCGGGGAGCTGTTTTTT. The encoded protein is CATSTKQGRNTGELFF.

This chain links TRBV18 with TRBJ2-7; tentative D call: TRBD2 (5 bases). Per germline, CDR1 KGHSH and CDR2 LQKENI. The CDR3 is made up of 15 amino acids. V lost 3 bases and J 4 bases, leaving 16 bases between the germline ends. In DNA, the CDR3 is TGTGCCAGCTCACCCCCTCGGGGTACCCTATACGAGCAGTACTTC. Its protein product is CASSPPRGTLYEQYF.

This clonotype was recorded a few times. The gene calls are TRBV3-1 and TRBJ2-5; D might be TRBD2 (5 bases). V lost 0 bases, J lost 4 bases, and 18 bases lay in between. The germline gives CDR1 LGHDT, CDR2 YNNKEL (reference sequence). The CDR3 has 17 residues. Written as DNA, the CDR3 is TGTGCCAGCAGCCAAGATACCCCTCGGGGTCCCGTAGAGACCCAGTACTTC. Residues: CASSQDTPRGPVETQYF.

The gene calls are TRBV7-9 and TRBJ2-1; D not certain. The germline gives CDR1 SEHNR, CDR2 FQNEAQ (reference sequence). The CDR3 has 14 residues. Trimming pared 8 bases from V and 8 bases from J, leaving 19 bases between. The CDR3 DNA is TGTGCCAGCGGCACGACTCAGTCGGTCGATGAGCAGTTCTTC. It encodes CASGTTQSVDEQFF.

This clonotype was seen a handful of times. The rearrangement joins TRBV5-1 to TRBJ2-7; 8 bases match TRBD1. The ends lost 4 bases at V and 1 base at J; junction bases unmatched: 16. There are 18 residues in the CDR3. The germline gives CDR1 SGHRS, CDR2 YFSETQ. The CDR3: CASSPRNSAGGMSYEQYF. The CDR3 DNA reads as TGCGCCAGCAGCCCTAGAAACTCAGCAGGGGGCATGTCCTACGAGCAGTACTTC.

This chain uses TRBV12-3 or TRBV12-4 with TRBJ2-1; 11 bases line up with TRBD2. With 3 bases clipped from V and 3 bases from J, the junction kept 7 bases outside the gene matches. This CDR3 is built from 17 residues. The CDR3 here is CASSFPTSGGLYNEQFF. CDR3 sequence (DNA): TGTGCCAGCAGTTTCCCCACTAGCGGGGGCCTCTACAATGAGCAGTTCTTC.

The chain uses TRBV27 and TRBJ2-1, with 8 positions matching TRBD2. The CDR3 totals 14 residues. Germline loops: CDR1 MNHEY, CDR2 SMNVEV (reference sequence). V lost 7 bases to trimming and J lost 7 bases; unmatched junction nucleotides: 9. CDR3 sequence reads: CASNIAGNGNEQFF. The CDR3 bases are TGTGCCAGCAACATAGCGGGAAACGGAAATGAGCAGTTCTTC.

As concerns this clonotype: An end of the junction differs from the germline gene, which may be a read error. The chain has TRBV4-1 and TRBJ2-7; 10 bases agree with TRBD2. The germline gives CDR1 MGHRA, CDR2 YSYEKL. This CDR3 is built from 13 residues. The CDR3 DNA reads TGCGCCAGCAGCCAAGGGACTAGCGGCAGCCCCGACTTC. Amino acid sequence: CASSQGTSGSPDF.